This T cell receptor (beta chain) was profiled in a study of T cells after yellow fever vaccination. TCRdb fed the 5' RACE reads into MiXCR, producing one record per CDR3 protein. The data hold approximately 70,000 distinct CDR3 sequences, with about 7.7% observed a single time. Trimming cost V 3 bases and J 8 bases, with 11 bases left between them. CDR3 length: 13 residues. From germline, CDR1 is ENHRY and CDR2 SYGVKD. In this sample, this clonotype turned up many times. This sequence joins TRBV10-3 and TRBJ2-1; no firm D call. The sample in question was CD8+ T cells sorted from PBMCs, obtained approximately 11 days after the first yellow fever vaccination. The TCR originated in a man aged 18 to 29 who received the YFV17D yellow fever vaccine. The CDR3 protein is CAISETPNDEQFF. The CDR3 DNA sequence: TGTGCCATCAGTGAAACTCCTAACGATGAGCAGTTCTTC.